What follows are 27 T cell receptor beta chains derived from one specimen sequenced in a study of OX40 agonist ivuxolimab in advanced cancers. Sequencing was performed with immunoSEQ multiplex PCR; in TCRdb, only in-frame clones are kept and a portion is missing. The sample records 30,000 to 35,000 clones, around 85% being singletons. Specimen: CD4+ or CD8+ T cells sorted from blood, collected in a trial of the OX40 agonist ivuxolimab. These receptors all stem from an adult with an advanced solid tumor such as melanoma, head and neck, liver or kidney cancer.

The CDR3 DNA sequence: TGTGCCAGCAGCTTAGGGACAACGAACACCGGGGAGCTGTTTTTT. It translates to CASSLGTTNTGELFF. The chain links TRBV7-3 to TRBJ2-2; D possibly corresponds to TRBD1 (6 bases). CDR3 size: 15 residues. Per the germline V gene, CDR1 is SGHTA and CDR2 is FQGTGA. V lost 2 bases and J lost 0, with 7 bases in between.

This chain connects TRBV5-6 to TRBJ2-3, with 8 bases identical to TRBD2. There are 15 residues in the CDR3. The germline V gene encodes CDR1 SGHDT and CDR2 YYEEEE. Trimming at V came to 6 bases and at J to 5 bases, leaving 11 bases not matched to a gene. The CDR3 protein is CASTAGLSGGDTQYF. In DNA form, the CDR3 reads TGTGCCAGCACCGCGGGGCTAAGCGGGGGAGATACGCAGTATTTT.

The chain couples TRBV9 to TRBJ1-2; D might be TRBD1 (5 bases). CDR1 SGDLS and CDR2 YYNGEE come from the germline V gene. The CDR3 has 13 residues. Trimming shortened V by 0 bases and J by 5 bases, and 8 bases separated the two germline ends. CDR3: CASSVEAGYGYTF. DNA of the CDR3: TGTGCCAGCAGCGTAGAGGCAGGGTATGGCTACACCTTC.

The chain uses TRBV19 and TRBJ2-5, with TRBD1 matching over 9 bases. Germline V lookup: CDR1 LNHDA, CDR2 SQIVND (reference sequence). With 3 bases clipped from V and 5 bases from J, the junction kept 13 bases outside the gene matches. This CDR3 is built from 17 residues. The CDR3: CASSIGGTGSLGETQYF. The CDR3 nucleotides are TGTGCCAGTAGTATTGGGGGGACAGGGTCCCTTGGGGAGACCCAGTACTTC.

This sequence joins TRBV7-6 and TRBJ2-6; D is unclear. Germline CDR1 and CDR2: SGHVS and FNYEAQ. The CDR3 runs to 18 residues. Trimming left V 1 base short and J 0 bases short, with 13 bases between. CDR3: CASSLEGWVSSGANVLTF. As DNA, the CDR3 is TGTGCCAGCAGCTTAGAAGGTTGGGTCTCCTCTGGGGCCAACGTCCTGACTTTC.

The chain carries TRBV7-8 and TRBJ1-1; D is ambiguous. V was pared by 3 bases and J by 4 bases, with 9 bases between. This CDR3 has 13 amino acids. The germline CDR1 and CDR2 sequences are SGHVS and FQNEAQ. The chain's CDR3 is CASSLARGTEAFF. In DNA form, the CDR3 reads TGTGCCAGCAGCTTGGCCCGAGGCACTGAAGCTTTCTTT. The full variable domain, rest sourced from reference TRBV7-8 and TRBJ1-1, is GAGVSQSPRYKVAKRGQDVALRCDPISGHVSLFWYQQALGQGPEFLTYFQNEAQLDKSGLPSDRFFAERPEGSVSTLKIQRTQQEDSAVYLCASSLARGTEAFFGQGTRLTVV.

The chain has TRBV7-6 and TRBJ2-7; D may be TRBD1 or TRBD2 (5 bases each). V was cut by 3 bases and J by 5 bases, with 11 bases left in between. CDR3 length equals 13 residues. Looked up from germline, CDR1 is SGHVS and CDR2 is FNYEAQ. Here the CDR3 reads CASSLAGTDEQYF. The CDR3 DNA follows: TGTGCCAGCAGCTTGGCAGGGACGGACGAGCAGTACTTC.

This clone was seen more than once but under ten times. This sequence joins TRBV28 and TRBJ2-7, with 9 bases matching TRBD1. The CDR3 totals 13 residues. Germline assignment: CDR1 MDHEN and CDR2 SYDVKM. With V trimmed by 3 bases and J by 3 bases, 0 bases remained unmatched. CDR3 sequence: CASSLTGGYEQYF. CDR3 in DNA: TGTGCCAGCAGTTTGACAGGGGGCTACGAGCAGTACTTC.

There are a few counts of this clone. The chain joins TRBV19 to TRBJ2-2; 15 positions agree with TRBD2. The CDR3 is 16 amino acids. V lost 11 bases, J lost 7 bases, and 11 bases stayed unmatched. The V gene's germline CDR1 is LNHDA and CDR2 SQIVND (reference sequence). CDR3 sequence (DNA): TGTGCCTGCCGGACTAGCGGGAGGGCCGTGAGCGGGGAGCTGTTTTTT. This gives the protein CACRTSGRAVSGELFF. The entire variable domain, with the rest obtained from reference TRBV19 and TRBJ2-2, is as follows: DGGITQSPKYLFRKEGQNVTLSCEQNLNHDAMYWYRQDPGQGLRLIYYSQIVNDFQKGDIAEGYSVSREKKESFPLTVTSAQKNPTAFYLCACRTSGRAVSGELFFGEGSRLTVL.

The rearrangement links TRBV7-3 to TRBJ2-1; D remains unclear. The CDR3 is 18 residues long. Germline V gene data show CDR1 as SGHTA and CDR2 as FQGTGA. V was shortened by 5 bases and J by 4 bases, with 24 bases between the two germline ends. The CDR3 sequence: CASSPRMYRVPPYNEQFF. The CDR3 DNA is TGTGCCAGCAGCCCCAGGATGTATAGGGTCCCCCCTTACAATGAGCAGTTCTTC.

The rearrangement uses TRBV19 and TRBJ2-2; no clear D. The germline V gene has CDR1 LNHDA and CDR2 SQIVND (reference sequence). This CDR3 has 12 residues. Between the trimmed V and J ends, which lost 8 bases and 3 bases, there was a span of 7 bases. The CDR3 DNA reads as TGTGCCAGTTCTACTTACACCGGGGAGCTGTTTTTT. Protein product: CASSTYTGELFF. The full variable domain, completed using reference TRBV19 and TRBJ2-2, is DGGITQSPKYLFRKEGQNVTLSCEQNLNHDAMYWYRQDPGQGLRLIYYSQIVNDFQKGDIAEGYSVSREKKESFPLTVTSAQKNPTAFYLCASSTYTGELFFGEGSRLTVL.

This CDR3 reads CASSEVLAQGFEAFF. The CDR3 DNA reads TGCGCCAGCAGTGAGGTCCTGGCGCAGGGATTTGAAGCTTTCTTT. The chain is built from TRBV10-1 and TRBJ1-1; a weak D match, TRBD1 (5 bases). This CDR3 comprises 15 residues. The V end was cut by 2 bases, the J end by 7 bases, with 17 bases between. CDR1 and CDR2 (germline): WNHNN, SYGVQD (reference sequence).

The rearrangement joins TRBV7-3 to TRBJ2-3; 7 bases line up with TRBD1. The CDR3 is 14 residues long. J was trimmed by 3 bases and V by 5 bases; bases with no gene match: 5. CDR1 is SGHTA, CDR2 FQGTGA, per germline. CDR3 DNA: TGTGCCAGCAGCCCGGGGACAGCGACAGATACGCAGTATTTT. This sequence encodes CASSPGTATDTQYF.

The rearrangement joins TRBV5-5 to TRBJ2-1; 10 bases agree with TRBD1. Germline CDR1 reads SGHKS; CDR2 reads YYEKEE (reference sequence). Losses at the gene ends were 2 bases for V and 4 bases for J; bases not matched to a gene: 6. The CDR3 is 16 amino acids. The CDR3 DNA reads TGTGCCAGCAGCTTAGGGGGGACAGGGGCTTACAATGAGCAGTTCTTC. Translation gives CASSLGGTGAYNEQFF.

The rearrangement links TRBV29-1 to TRBJ1-1; D remains unclear. Germline assignment: CDR1 SQVTM and CDR2 ANQGSEA. Trimming took off 1 base at V and 1 base at J, with 16 bases between the two ends. This CDR3 is built from 16 residues. CDR3 sequence reads: CSVEGIGEVGNTEAFF. The CDR3 bases are TGCAGCGTTGAAGGAATCGGGGAAGTGGGGAACACTGAAGCTTTCTTT.

The chain couples TRBV4-1 to TRBJ2-3; 8 nucleotides align to TRBD1. The V and J ends lost 4 bases and 2 bases, in that order; junction bases with no gene match: 8. The germline gives CDR1 MGHRA, CDR2 YSYEKL. The CDR3 totals 16 residues. CDR3: CASSPMDRVNTDTQYF. The CDR3 DNA reads as TGCGCCAGCAGCCCCATGGACAGGGTTAACACAGATACGCAGTATTTT.

The V call is TRBV6-5, the J call TRBJ2-7; no clear D gene. Trimming cost V 6 bases and J 5 bases, with 8 bases left between them. The CDR3 contains 11 residues. Germline CDR1 and CDR2: MNHEY and SVGAGI. As DNA, the CDR3 is TGTGCCAGCAGGAAGGAAGACGAGCAGTACTTC. It encodes CASRKEDEQYF.

The J gene is TRBJ2-7, the V gene TRBV28; 8 nucleotides align to TRBD1. This CDR3 has 13 amino acids. The junction had 6 bases not matched to a gene; V was cut back by 6 bases and J by 5 bases. Germline CDR1 reads MDHEN; CDR2 reads SYDVKM. For the CDR3, the DNA is TGTGCCAGCAGACAGGACAGGGTCCACGAGCAGTACTTC. It specifies CASRQDRVHEQYF.

V gene TRBV4-1 combines with J gene TRBJ1-1, with a possible D match to TRBD1 (6 bases). The CDR3 is made up of 15 amino acids. V dropped 0 bases and J dropped 3 bases, with 11 bases sitting between them. The germline gives CDR1 MGHRA, CDR2 YSYEKL. The CDR3 nucleotides are TGCGCCAGCAGCCAAGATAAACAGGGAGACACTGAAGCTTTCTTT. It yields the protein CASSQDKQGDTEAFF.

The chain uses TRBV2 and TRBJ2-1; 10 positions agree with TRBD2. CDR3 length: 15 residues. Trimming removed 6 bases from V and 0 bases from J; junction bases left unmatched: 2. Germline CDR1 is SNHLY and CDR2 is FYNNEI. CDR3 coding DNA: TGTGCCAGCAGAAGCGGGAGGGGCTCCTACAATGAGCAGTTCTTC. This sequence encodes CASRSGRGSYNEQFF. Full variable domain (remainder filled in from reference TRBV2 and TRBJ2-1): EPEVTQTPSHQVTQMGQEVILRCVPISNHLYFYWYRQILGQKVEFLVSFYNNEISEKSEIFDDQFSVERPDGSNFTLKIRSTKLEDSAMYFCASRSGRGSYNEQFFGPGTRLTVL.

The chain is built from TRBV6-6 and TRBJ2-1; TRBD2 matches at 9 bases. Per germline, CDR1 MNHNY and CDR2 SVGAGI (reference sequence). J was trimmed by 8 bases and V by 5 bases; bases with no gene match: 10. The CDR3 sequence is 15 residues long. CDR3 coding DNA: TGTGCCAGCAGTCCCCCCGGGACTAGCCCCCATGAGCAGTTCTTC. Encoded protein: CASSPPGTSPHEQFF.

About this clone: This CDR3 is also generated by other DNA sequences in the sample. V and J are TRBV10-2 and TRBJ1-5; D possibly corresponds to TRBD1 (6 bases). In germline, CDR1 is WSHSY, CDR2 SAAADI. The CDR3 consists of 15 residues. V was cut by 0 bases and J by 1 base, with 7 bases left in between. CDR3 region: CASSESGGSNQPQHF. In DNA, the CDR3 is TGCGCCAGCAGTGAGTCAGGGGGAAGCAATCAGCCCCAGCATTTT.

The chain carries TRBV7-9 and TRBJ2-3; D is undetermined. The germline V and J ends were trimmed by 5 bases and 3 bases, with 9 bases remaining between them. The germline V gene encodes CDR1 SEHNR and CDR2 FQNEAQ (reference sequence). This CDR3 spans 13 amino acids. Written as DNA, the CDR3 is TGTGCCAGCAGCCCCAGCAGTACAGATACGCAGTATTTT. This gives the protein CASSPSSTDTQYF.

This sequence joins TRBV30 and TRBJ1-6; D perhaps matches TRBD1 (6 bases). The CDR3 contains 16 residues. Per germline, CDR1 GTSNPN and CDR2 SVGIG (reference sequence). Deletions cut 2 bases from V and 9 bases from J, with 20 bases between. In DNA, the CDR3 is TGTGCCTGGAGTTTCACAGGGCGGGGGAAGAGTTCACCCCTCCACTTT. Amino acids: CAWSFTGRGKSSPLHF.

This chain connects TRBV6-5 to TRBJ2-2; no firm D call. Trimming took off 6 bases at V and 2 bases at J, with 10 bases between the two ends. The CDR3 totals 14 residues. Germline CDR1 reads MNHEY; CDR2 reads SVGAGI. CDR3 coding DNA: TGTGCCAGCAGGGGTGGGCGAAACACCGGGGAGCTGTTTTTT. This gives the protein CASRGGRNTGELFF.

This clone was seen a handful of times. The chain combines TRBV18 with TRBJ2-5; no definite D call. CDR1 and CDR2 (germline): KGHSH, LQKENI. The CDR3 contains 14 residues. V was cut by 3 bases and J by 4 bases, with 12 bases left in between. CDR3 protein: CASSPVAVLETQYF. The CDR3 region has the DNA TGTGCCAGCTCACCCGTTGCGGTACTAGAGACCCAGTACTTC. The full variable domain, with the rest looked up from reference TRBV18 and TRBJ2-5, is NAGVMQNPRHLVRRRGQEARLRCSPMKGHSHVYWYRQLPEEGLKFMVYLQKENIIDESGMPKERFSAEFPKEGPSILRIQQVVRGDSAAYFCASSPVAVLETQYFGPGTRLLVL.

This clone was seen a handful of times. The V gene is TRBV11-2, the J gene TRBJ1-1, with no clear D. This CDR3 contains 14 residues. Germline assignment: CDR1 SGHAT and CDR2 FQNNGV. With 2 bases removed from V and 1 base from J, the gap between germline ends came to 8 bases. This CDR3 reads CASSLRRSNTEAFF. The CDR3, as DNA: TGTGCCAGCAGCTTAAGGAGGTCGAACACTGAAGCTTTCTTT.